This entry lists 22 T cell receptor beta chains sequenced from one sample in a study of CD8 T cells in Susac syndrome. RNA in amounts of roughly 0.5 to 1 ug was reverse transcribed with random hexamers. TCRdb itself ran the immunoSEQ multiplex PCR reads through MiXCR, one entry per CDR3 protein. The sample yields 150,000 to 200,000 distinct CDR3 sequences, approximately 95% seen once. Sequencing input: CD4+ T cells from PBMCs. These receptors all come from a human donor with multiple sclerosis.

This clonotype was detected a few times. This rearrangement joins TRBV7-2 to TRBJ2-2; TRBD2 matches 11 bases. Trimming cost V 2 bases and J 8 bases; bases outside gene matches: 7. The CDR3 runs 16 residues. CDR1 SGHTA and CDR2 FQGNSA come from the germline V gene. The CDR3 loop reads CASSLRLAGLGGELFF. The CDR3, as DNA: TGTGCCAGCAGCTTACGACTAGCGGGGCTCGGTGGGGAGCTGTTTTTT.

A remark on this clonotype: No conserved phenylalanine or tryptophan ends this CDR3, so it is likely a read error. The chain joins TRBV11-2 to TRBJ1-1; TRBD1 is a possible D gene (5 bases). In germline, CDR1 is SGHAT, CDR2 FQNNGV. Trimming shortened V by 6 bases and J by 6 bases, and 14 bases separated the two germline ends. The length of the CDR3 is 13 residues. This CDR3 is CASRLEGPAEAFL. CDR3 in DNA: TGTGCCAGCAGGCTGGAGGGGCCCGCTGAAGCTTTCCTT.

This chain joins TRBV30 and TRBJ2-3, with 8 bases matching TRBD1. CDR3 size: 14 residues. Germline V gene data show CDR1 as GTSNPN and CDR2 as SVGIG (reference sequence). V shed 2 bases and J 5 bases; nucleotides not matched to a gene: 6. The CDR3, as DNA: TGTGCCTGGAGTACATATGGACAGGGAGATACGCAGTATTTT. It codes for CAWSTYGQGDTQYF.

The chain has TRBV19 and TRBJ1-2; D unclear. V lost 3 bases, J lost 5 bases, and 4 bases lay in between. CDR1 and CDR2 (germline): LNHDA, SQIVND (reference sequence). The CDR3 length is 11 residues. The CDR3 loop is CASSMGYGYTF. The CDR3 nucleotides read TGTGCCAGTAGTATGGGGTATGGCTACACCTTC.

The CDR3 is CSARTSGATGELFF. The CDR3 DNA reads as TGCAGCGCCCGGACTAGCGGGGCGACCGGGGAGCTGTTTTTT. This chain links TRBV29-1 with TRBJ2-2; 12 positions agree with TRBD2. Per the germline V gene, CDR1 is SQVTM and CDR2 is ANQGSEA. V lost 7 bases to trimming and J lost 5 bases; unmatched junction nucleotides: 5. The CDR3 runs to 14 residues.

The genes are TRBV4-1 and TRBJ2-2; D might be TRBD1 (6 bases). The CDR3 has 14 residues. CDR1 is MGHRA and CDR2 is YSYEKL in the germline V gene. Trimming stripped 9 bases from V and 2 bases from J, with 13 bases between. The CDR3, as DNA: TGCGCCAGTATGGCCAGGGGTAACACCGGGGAGCTGTTTTTT. Translated: CASMARGNTGELFF.

This clonotype was seen just once. The CDR3: CASSWGGDQETQYF. The CDR3 region has the DNA TGCGCCAGCAGCTGGGGAGGGGATCAAGAGACCCAGTACTTC. V usage is TRBV5-1 and J usage is TRBJ2-5; 7 nucleotides align to TRBD2. Germline V gene lookup returns CDR1 SGHRS and CDR2 YFSETQ. The CDR3 runs 14 residues. After removal of 3 bases from V and 2 bases from J, the junction contained 4 bases not matched to a gene.

This chain joins TRBV28 and TRBJ2-7; a weak D match, TRBD2 (6 bases). In germline, CDR1 is MDHEN, CDR2 SYDVKM. The CDR3 runs to 13 residues. Trimming removed 4 bases at V and 3 bases at J, with 10 bases between. The CDR3 here is CASSYGGIYEQYF. In nucleotides, the CDR3 is TGTGCCAGCAGTTACGGCGGGATCTACGAGCAGTACTTC.

CDR3: CASSLKLAGAKNIQYF. The CDR3 nucleotides read TGTGCCAGCAGTTTAAAACTAGCGGGAGCCAAAAACATTCAGTACTTC. The chain is built from TRBV6-5 and TRBJ2-4, with 9 nucleotides matching TRBD2. Germline loops: CDR1 MNHEY, CDR2 SVGAGI. The CDR3 extends over 16 amino acids. V shed 4 bases and J 0 bases; nucleotides not matched to a gene: 4.

The chain has TRBV29-1 and TRBJ1-1, with D perhaps matching TRBD1 (6 bases). Trimming took 8 bases from V and 0 from J, leaving 16 bases between them. Germline CDR1 reads SQVTM; CDR2 reads ANQGSEA. There are 14 residues in the CDR3. CDR3 sequence: CSTRTELMNTEAFF. The CDR3 DNA is TGCAGCACCAGGACAGAATTAATGAACACTGAAGCTTTCTTT. Drawing the rest from reference TRBV29-1 and TRBJ1-1, the complete variable domain is SAVISQKPSRDICQRGTSLTIQCQVDSQVTMMFWYRQQPGQSLTLIATANQGSEATYESGFVIDKFPISRPNLTFSTLTVSNMSPEDSSIYLCSTRTELMNTEAFFGQGTRLTVV.

The chain recombines TRBV6-5 with TRBJ1-5, with unresolved D. Per germline, CDR1 MNHEY and CDR2 SVGAGI. The CDR3 has 15 residues. V was shortened by 0 bases and J by 3 bases, with 9 bases between the two germline ends. The CDR3 sequence is CASSYSRVLNQPQHF. Here the CDR3 DNA reads TGTGCCAGCAGTTACTCGAGGGTACTCAATCAGCCCCAGCATTTT.

The CDR3 reads CASTAVSSRGLSSYNEQFF. The CDR3, as DNA: TGCGCCAGCACCGCGGTGTCTAGCCGGGGACTGAGCTCCTACAATGAGCAGTTCTTC. The rearrangement links TRBV5-1 to TRBJ2-1, with D possibly TRBD2 on 6 matching bases. The V end lost 6 bases, the J end lost 0 bases, and 25 bases lay between the germline ends. This CDR3 is 19 amino acids long. CDR1 is SGHRS and CDR2 is YFSETQ in the germline V gene.

Of note for this clonotype: An end of the junction differs from the germline gene, which may be a read error. The chain is built from TRBV9 and TRBJ1-1, with 7 bases that match TRBD1. The germline V gene has CDR1 SGDLS and CDR2 YYNGEE. CDR3 length: 15 residues. The chain's CDR3 is CASSVEGQPNTEVFF. CDR3 sequence (DNA): TGTGCCAGCAGCGTAGAGGGACAGCCGAACACTGAAGTTTTCTTT.

This clonotype turned up a few times. The chain recombines TRBV10-3 with TRBJ2-7, with 8 positions matching TRBD1. The CDR3 totals 12 residues. CDR1 ENHRY and CDR2 SYGVKD come from the germline V gene. V lost 6 bases, J lost 6 bases, and 4 bases stayed unmatched. CDR3 DNA sequence: TGTGCCATCAGGGACAGGGATCGCGAGCAGTACTTC. Protein sequence: CAIRDRDREQYF.

The J gene is TRBJ2-7, the V gene TRBV11-1, with D possibly being TRBD2 (5 bases). This CDR3 is built from 13 residues. V lost 5 bases and J 6 bases, leaving 14 bases between the germline ends. The germline V gene has CDR1 SGHAT and CDR2 FQDESV (reference sequence). The CDR3 sequence is CASSPSRVREQYF. CDR3 DNA sequence: TGTGCCAGCAGCCCTTCGAGGGTACGCGAGCAGTACTTC.

The chain recombines TRBV2 with TRBJ2-1; D gene ambiguous. Germline values: CDR1 SNHLY, CDR2 FYNNEI. Trimming cost V 4 bases and J 3 bases, with 4 bases left between them. CDR3 length: 12 residues. Written as DNA, the CDR3 is TGTGCCAGCAGTGGAGGCTACAATGAGCAGTTCTTC. It codes for CASSGGYNEQFF.

The rearrangement joins TRBV6-5 to TRBJ2-3; possible D gene TRBD2, 7 bases. Between the trimmed V and J ends, which lost 2 bases and 5 bases, there was a span of 23 bases. Germline V gene data show CDR1 as MNHEY and CDR2 as SVGAGI. The CDR3 is made up of 18 amino acids. The CDR3 sequence: CASSYEGGRASSVDTQYF. DNA of the CDR3: TGTGCCAGCAGTTACGAGGGGGGGAGGGCCAGTTCGGTAGATACGCAGTATTTT.

The chain is built from TRBV5-7 and TRBJ1-5, with D perhaps matching TRBD1 (5 bases). TRBV5-7 is labeled an ORF, and its function is uncertain. CDR3 length equals 16 residues. Trimming removed 0 bases from V and 0 bases from J, with 10 bases in between. The CDR3 DNA reads as TGTGCCAGCAGCTTGGTTCAGGGCTATAGCAATCAGCCCCAGCATTTT. Translated: CASSLVQGYSNQPQHF.

The CDR3, as DNA: TGTGCCAGTAGTATCCCCAGGGGACAGCTACCTAAGCCCCAGCATTTT. This codes for CASSIPRGQLPKPQHF. This sequence joins TRBV19 and TRBJ1-5, with 7 bases fitting TRBD1. V lost 3 bases to trimming and J lost 8 bases; unmatched junction nucleotides: 13. This CDR3 has 16 residues. Germline CDR1 reads LNHDA; CDR2 reads SQIVND (reference sequence).

V is TRBV7-2 and J is TRBJ1-1; unclear D gene. Germline loops: CDR1 SGHTA, CDR2 FQGNSA. CDR3 length: 13 amino acids. The V end lost 5 bases, the J end lost 2 bases, and 9 bases lay between the germline ends. This CDR3 reads CASSTRTNTEAFF. The DNA for the CDR3 is TGTGCCAGCAGCACAAGGACTAACACTGAAGCTTTCTTT.

The J gene is TRBJ2-5, the V gene TRBV30; D not certain. The CDR3 runs to 13 residues. V was cut by 2 bases and J by 2 bases, with 9 bases left in between. Germline CDR1 reads GTSNPN; CDR2 reads SVGIG (reference sequence). Here the CDR3 DNA reads TGTGCCTGGAGTAAGTTGACTCAAGAGACCCAGTACTTC. Its translation: CAWSKLTQETQYF.

The V gene is TRBV4-2, the J gene TRBJ2-6, with D possibly TRBD1 on 7 matching bases. Germline loops: CDR1 LGHNA, CDR2 YNFKEQ. V was pared by 4 bases and J by 4 bases, with 14 bases between. CDR3 length: 16 amino acids. This CDR3 reads CASSPGGGAGANVLTF. The CDR3 coding sequence is TGTGCCAGCAGCCCTGGAGGGGGCGCCGGGGCCAACGTCCTGACTTTC.